The rows below give T cell receptor beta chains drawn from one sample of a study of blood T cell repertoires in COVID-19. Some clones are missing from TCRdb's copy, which holds only in-frame ones; the method was immunoSEQ multiplex PCR. The sample contains fewer than 350,000 clones, around nine tenths of which appear only once. The sample consisted of PBMCs or T cells enriched from blood (not recorded which). The source of these receptors is a woman in her thirties or forties who had recovered from COVID-19. The CDR3 runs from the conserved cysteine through the conserved F or W. Fields, in order: clone size, D gene, J gene, V gene, CDR3 protein, CDR3 DNA. D genes are given only for firm matches. Rows may omit the clone size; those that give it use once, few, many or a size class.

>-|-|TRBJ2-7|TRBV2
CASLDGVEQYF
TGTGCCAGTCTTGACGGGGTCGAGCAGTACTTC
>-|-|TRBJ1-4|TRBV11-2
CASSLFSEKLFF
TGTGCCAGCAGCTTATTCAGTGAAAAACTGTTTTTT
>-|-|TRBJ1-4|TRBV28
CASIQGWANEKLFF
TGTGCCAGCATACAGGGATGGGCTAATGAAAAACTGTTTTTT
>-|-|TRBJ2-5|TRBV2
CASRRQGGIQETQYF
TGTGCCAGCAGGAGGCAGGGAGGTATCCAAGAGACCCAGTACTTC
>few|TRBD2|TRBJ2-2|TRBV4-2
CASSQVAGGENTGELFF
TGTGCCAGCAGCCAAGTTGCGGGAGGGGAGAACACCGGGGAGCTGTTTTTT
>-|-|TRBJ1-2|TRBV2
CASSEPDIGYTF
TGTGCCAGCAGTGAACCGGACATCGGCTACACCTTC
>few|-|TRBJ2-1|TRBV6-2/TRBV6-3
CASSPPGHLYNEQFF
TGTGCCAGCAGCCCCCCGGGACACCTCTACAATGAGCAGTTCTTC
>-|TRBD1|TRBJ1-6|TRBV7-2
CASSHVRGRNSPLHF
TGTGCCAGCAGCCACGTTAGGGGGCGAAACTCACCCCTCCACTTT
>-|-|TRBJ2-5|TRBV7-6
CASSLGVGGQETQYF
TGTGCCAGCAGCTTAGGGGTCGGCGGACAAGAGACCCAGTACTTC
>-|-|TRBJ2-7|TRBV11-2
CASSFTGIHPYEQYF
TGTGCCAGCAGCTTTACCGGGATTCACCCCTACGAGCAGTACTTC
>-|-|TRBJ2-7|TRBV28
CASRGPGSAIYEQYF
TGTGCCAGCAGGGGGCCGGGCTCAGCCATCTACGAGCAGTACTTC
>-|TRBD2|TRBJ2-5|TRBV7-2
CASSLGRAGPGETQYF
TGTGCCAGCAGCTTAGGAAGAGCGGGACCGGGAGAGACCCAGTACTTC
>few|-|TRBJ2-1|TRBV15
CATSARGSYNEQFF
TGTGCCACCAGCGCCCGAGGTTCCTACAATGAGCAGTTCTTC
>-|-|TRBJ2-2|TRBV7-3
CASSSLSGGELFF
TGTGCCAGCAGCTCCCTCTCGGGCGGGGAGCTGTTTTTT
>-|TRBD2|TRBJ2-3|TRBV7-2
CASSVGLATDTQYF
TGTGCCAGCAGCGTGGGACTAGCAACAGATACGCAGTATTTT
>-|TRBD1|TRBJ2-3|TRBV6-1
CASSEAWTGGDTQYF
TGTGCCAGCAGTGAAGCTTGGACAGGGGGAGATACGCAGTATTTT
>-|-|TRBJ2-2|TRBV18
CASSPLTISGSGELFF
TGTGCCAGCTCACCACTTACGATTTCAGGGTCCGGGGAGCTGTTTTTT
>-|TRBD1|TRBJ1-4|TRBV7-2
CASSLVGTENEKLFF
TGTGCCAGCAGCTTAGTGGGGACAGAAAATGAAAAACTGTTTTTT
>-|TRBD2|TRBJ2-2|TRBV7-8
CASSLGWTSPGELFF
TGTGCCAGCAGCTTAGGATGGACTAGCCCCGGGGAGCTGTTTTTT
>once|TRBD2|TRBJ2-1|TRBV4-1
CASSRATSGAYNEQFF
TGCGCCAGCAGCCGCGCGACAAGCGGGGCCTACAATGAGCAGTTCTTC
>-|-|TRBJ1-2|TRBV24-1
CATSDPRAGVNYGYTF
TGTGCCACCAGTGATCCTCGGGCGGGGGTTAACTATGGCTACACCTTC